The clone carrying this T cell receptor beta chain came up a few times. Using its own MiXCR run on the 5' RACE reads, TCRdb lists one record per CDR3 protein. The repertoire consists of around 530,000 distinct CDR3 sequences, with 20% to 25% occurring once and the leading ten covering about 8.2%. This entry belongs to a study of T-cell memory formation after mild COVID-19. Germline CDR1 reads LNHNV; CDR2 reads YYDKDF (reference sequence). This CDR3 spans 15 amino acids. Deletions cut 3 bases from V and 4 bases from J, with 16 bases between. The chain recombines TRBV15 with TRBJ2-7, with D perhaps TRBD1 or TRBD2 (5 bases each). The sequence was collected from an adult woman who had mild COVID-19 (a few samples of this study predate the infection). Cell type and time point are not known. Specimen: PBMCs or a T cell subset sorted from them (not recorded which). CDR3: CATSSWLGRSYEQYF. The DNA of the CDR3 is TGTGCCACCAGCAGTTGGCTGGGACGGTCTTACGAGCAGTACTTC. Looking up the rest from reference TRBV15 and TRBJ2-7 gives the full variable domain: DAMVIQNPRYQVTQFGKPVTLSCSQTLNHNVMYWYQQKSSQAPKLLFHYYDKDFNNEADTPDNFQSRRPNTSFCFLDIRSPGLGDTAMYLCATSSWLGRSYEQYFGPGTRLTVT.